The 32 T cell receptor beta chains below were found in one sample sequenced in a study of technical replicates of blood from a few donors. Clones were read by immunoSEQ multiplex PCR, and TCRdb kept only the in-frame ones, dropping some. The profile covers some 77,000 clones, with around 90% appearing a single time and roughly 0.37% taken by the ten largest. Sequenced material: T cells isolated from PBMCs. The source of these receptors is a human donor in good health.

This clone was seen a single time. V usage is TRBV7-2 and J usage is TRBJ2-4; maybe TRBD1 (5 bases). CDR1 SGHTA and CDR2 FQGNSA come from the germline V gene. The CDR3 consists of 16 residues. With 2 bases removed from V and 0 bases from J, the gap between germline ends came to 11 bases. CDR3 sequence reads: CASSLSPREAKNIQYF. The CDR3 DNA sequence: TGTGCCAGCAGCTTAAGTCCCAGGGAAGCCAAAAACATTCAGTACTTC. The whole variable domain, remainder taken from reference TRBV7-2 and TRBJ2-4, is GAGVSQSPSNKVTEKGKDVELRCDPISGHTALYWYRQSLGQGLEFLIYFQGNSAPDKSGLPSDRFSAERTGGSVSTLTIQRTQQEDSAVYLCASSLSPREAKNIQYFGAGTRLSVL.

V and J are TRBV2 and TRBJ1-5; 7 nucleotides match TRBD1. Germline trimming cut 1 base from V and 7 bases from J; bases unmatched to any gene: 4. From germline, CDR1 is SNHLY and CDR2 FYNNEI. The CDR3 consists of 14 residues. CDR3 protein: CASSEDTGDQPQHF. The CDR3 DNA is TGTGCCAGCAGTGAAGATACAGGGGACCAGCCCCAGCATTTT.

V usage is TRBV28 and J usage is TRBJ2-1; 8 bases fit TRBD1. Losses at the gene ends were 5 bases for V and 8 bases for J; bases not matched to a gene: 5. The CDR3 is 13 amino acids. Germline V gene data show CDR1 as MDHEN and CDR2 as SYDVKM. The chain's CDR3 is CASSPGGRDEQFF. For the CDR3, the DNA is TGTGCCAGCAGTCCAGGGGGCAGGGATGAGCAGTTCTTC.

Only one count was recorded for this clone. The V call is TRBV4-2, the J call TRBJ2-1; D is possibly TRBD2 (6 bases). Per germline, CDR1 LGHNA and CDR2 YNFKEQ. V shed 6 bases and J shed 8 bases, with 17 bases lying between them. The CDR3 runs 14 residues. The CDR3 DNA reads as TGTGCCAGCAGTAAATATTTAGCGGAAGATGAGCAGTTCTTC. Translated, it gives CASSKYLAEDEQFF.

The chain combines TRBV29-1 with TRBJ1-1, with D possibly matching TRBD1 (6 bases). This CDR3 is 14 amino acids long. Trimming cost V 5 bases and J 2 bases, with 15 bases left between them. Germline loops: CDR1 SQVTM, CDR2 ANQGSEA. CDR3 sequence: CSVFAGTTNTEAFF. The CDR3 DNA is TGCAGCGTTTTCGCCGGGACAACAAACACTGAAGCTTTCTTT.

The rearrangement uses TRBV19 and TRBJ2-2, with D tentatively TRBD2 (5 bases). Between the trimmed V and J ends, which lost 3 bases and 7 bases, there was a span of 18 bases. Looked up from germline, CDR1 is LNHDA and CDR2 is SQIVND (reference sequence). This CDR3 has 16 amino acids. DNA for the CDR3: TGTGCCAGTAGTATGATACTAGACTCCCTCGACGGGGAGCTGTTTTTT. Translation: CASSMILDSLDGELFF.

The gene calls are TRBV27 and TRBJ2-7; TRBD1 is a possible D gene (5 bases). In germline, CDR1 is MNHEY, CDR2 SMNVEV (reference sequence). The germline V and J ends were trimmed by 5 bases and 0 bases, with 17 bases remaining between them. This CDR3 region has 16 residues. This CDR3 reads CASSPRGALSSYEQYF. In nucleotides, the CDR3 is TGTGCCAGCAGTCCCCGTGGGGCCTTAAGCTCCTACGAGCAGTACTTC.

Ten or more counts support this clone. The CDR3 spells CASSSPGQSYGYTF. The CDR3 nucleotides read TGTGCCAGCAGCTCTCCGGGACAGTCCTATGGCTACACCTTC. The chain recombines TRBV9 with TRBJ1-2; 7 nucleotides align to TRBD1. The V and J ends lost 4 bases and 4 bases, in that order; junction bases with no gene match: 7. The V gene's germline CDR1 is SGDLS and CDR2 YYNGEE. The CDR3 length is 14 residues. Full variable domain (rest looked up from reference TRBV9 and TRBJ1-2): DSGVTQTPKHLITATGQRVTLRCSPRSGDLSVYWYQQSLDQGLQFLIQYYNGEERAKGNILERFSAQQFPDLHSELNLSSLELGDSALYFCASSSPGQSYGYTFGSGTRLTVV.

The chain recombines TRBV10-3 with TRBJ2-5; 11 nucleotides align to TRBD2. CDR3 size: 15 residues. After removal of 2 bases from V and 7 bases from J, the junction contained 6 bases not matched to a gene. Germline assignment: CDR1 ENHRY and CDR2 SYGVKD. The CDR3 sequence is CAISEANSGRGTQYF. For the CDR3, the DNA is TGTGCCATCAGTGAGGCAAATAGCGGGAGGGGGACCCAGTACTTC.

The V and J genes are TRBV4-1 and TRBJ2-7, with D maybe TRBD1 (5 bases). With 0 bases removed from V and 4 bases from J, the gap between germline ends came to 10 bases. Germline loops: CDR1 MGHRA, CDR2 YSYEKL. CDR3 length: 14 residues. The CDR3 coding sequence is TGCGCCAGCAGCCAAGAGGGTGGGGCTTACGAGCAGTACTTC. Its protein is CASSQEGGAYEQYF.

This chain links TRBV27 with TRBJ2-3; weak D call: TRBD2 (5 bases). Germline values: CDR1 MNHEY, CDR2 SMNVEV (reference sequence). Trimming removed 8 bases from V and 5 bases from J, with 14 bases in between. The CDR3 sequence is 13 residues long. The CDR3 is CASAVGGQDTQYF. The CDR3 DNA is TGTGCCAGCGCCGTTGGCGGGCAAGATACGCAGTATTTT.

The chain has TRBV9 and TRBJ2-3; 7 bases match TRBD1. The CDR3 is 15 residues long. J gave up 0 bases and V 4 bases, and 5 bases lay outside the gene matches. From germline, CDR1 is SGDLS and CDR2 YYNGEE. As DNA, the CDR3 is TGTGCCAGCAGCTCCGGACAGGTCAGCACAGATACGCAGTATTTT. Residues: CASSSGQVSTDTQYF.

The V and J genes are TRBV18 and TRBJ1-2, with D maybe TRBD1 (6 bases). V was cut by 0 bases and J by 0 bases, with 8 bases left in between. The CDR3 has 15 residues. CDR1 and CDR2 from the germline V gene are KGHSH and LQKENI. CDR3 in DNA: TGTGCCAGCTCACCACCGGGACAAACTAACTATGGCTACACCTTC. Translated: CASSPPGQTNYGYTF.

CDR3 nucleotide sequence: TGCGCCAGCTCCAGCGACGGAAGCGATCAGCCCCAGCATTTT. Protein: CASSSDGSDQPQHF. This chain uses TRBV5-1 with TRBJ1-5, with unresolved D. The V and J ends lost 7 bases and 5 bases respectively, with 16 bases between them. Germline-derived CDR1 and CDR2 are SGHRS and YFSETQ. This CDR3 is 14 amino acids long.

The J gene is TRBJ2-3, the V gene TRBV5-4, with TRBD1 matching 7 bases. CDR3 length: 13 amino acids. Trimming removed 3 bases from V and 6 bases from J; junction bases left unmatched: 4. CDR1 is SGHNT and CDR2 is YYREEE in the germline V gene (reference sequence). CDR3 residues: CASSSTGADTQYF. The CDR3 coding sequence is TGTGCCAGCAGCTCCACAGGGGCGGATACGCAGTATTTT.

The CDR3 spells CATSGGLAGGGEQFF. DNA of the CDR3: TGTGCCACCAGCGGGGGACTAGCGGGAGGGGGGGAGCAGTTCTTC. The chain joins TRBV15 to TRBJ2-1; 16 bases align to TRBD2. Germline V CDR1 and CDR2: LNHNV, YYDKDF (reference sequence). The J segment lost 10 bases and the V segment lost 5 bases, leaving 5 bases of the junction unmatched. The CDR3 runs to 15 residues.

J is TRBJ2-7 and V is TRBV9; D is perhaps TRBD1 (5 bases). V was trimmed by 0 bases and J by 3 bases, leaving 13 bases between them. This CDR3 is built from 15 residues. Per germline, CDR1 SGDLS and CDR2 YYNGEE. In DNA form, the CDR3 reads TGTGCCAGCAGCGTAGGAGCTACAGGATTCTACGAGCAGTACTTC. Translated: CASSVGATGFYEQYF.

This sequence joins TRBV9 and TRBJ2-1; the match to TRBD2 covers 8 bases. The junction had 13 bases not matched to a gene; V was cut back by 0 bases and J by 8 bases. The CDR3 contains 17 residues. Per the germline V gene, CDR1 is SGDLS and CDR2 is YYNGEE. CDR3 in amino acids: CASSVATSGRISDEQFF. The CDR3 region has the DNA TGTGCCAGCAGCGTAGCTACCAGCGGGAGAATCAGCGATGAGCAGTTCTTC.

This clone was seen a handful of times. The chain recombines TRBV14 with TRBJ2-7; TRBD1 aligns across 9 bases. J gave up 4 bases and V 3 bases, and 4 bases lay outside the gene matches. The CDR3 extends over 14 amino acids. Per the germline V gene, CDR1 is SGHDN and CDR2 is FVKESK. DNA for the CDR3: TGTGCCAGCAGCCATGGGACAGGGAAATACGAGCAGTACTTC. Its protein is CASSHGTGKYEQYF. Using reference TRBV14 and TRBJ2-7 for the parts outside the CDR3, the full variable domain is EAGVTQFPSHSVIEKGQTVTLRCDPISGHDNLYWYRRVMGKEIKFLLHFVKESKQDESGMPNNRFLAERTGGTYSTLKVQPAELEDSGVYFCASSHGTGKYEQYFGPGTRLTVT.

The rearrangement links TRBV6-1 to TRBJ2-1; maybe TRBD2 (6 bases). CDR3 length: 14 amino acids. V shed 8 bases and J shed 1 base, with 12 bases lying between them. Germline V gives CDR1 MNHNS, CDR2 SASEGT. In nucleotides, the CDR3 is TGTGCCAGCCGGGACTCATCTTCCTACAATGAGCAGTTCTTC. Translated, it gives CASRDSSSYNEQFF.

The chain employs TRBV7-8 and TRBJ1-4, with a weak D call TRBD1 (6 bases). The CDR3 has 12 residues. The V and J ends lost 3 bases and 8 bases respectively, with 7 bases between them. CDR1 is SGHVS, CDR2 FQNEAQ, per germline. CDR3 protein: CASSFGGEKLFF. The CDR3 DNA reads TGTGCCAGCAGCTTTGGGGGCGAAAAACTGTTTTTT.

This rearrangement joins TRBV18 to TRBJ1-3; D may be TRBD1 (5 bases). CDR1 KGHSH and CDR2 LQKENI come from the germline V gene. Trimming pared 2 bases from V and 2 bases from J, leaving 13 bases between. CDR3 length: 16 residues. The CDR3 DNA reads as TGTGCCAGCTCACCAGATCCAGGGTTCACTGGAAACACCATATATTTT. It specifies CASSPDPGFTGNTIYF.

This sequence joins TRBV10-2 and TRBJ2-3; the match to TRBD2 covers 9 bases. The CDR3 spans 14 residues. Trimming took 8 bases from V and 4 from J; bases not matched to a gene: 7. CDR1 and CDR2 (germline): WSHSY, SAAADI. The CDR3 DNA is TGCGCCAGCTCGGCGGCGGGAGGGCCAGATACGCAGTATTTT. This encodes CASSAAGGPDTQYF.

The CDR3 coding sequence is TGTGCCAGCAGGGCTAGCGGGACCCATGAGCAGTTCTTC. Translating it yields CASRASGTHEQFF. This rearrangement joins TRBV27 to TRBJ2-1; 9 nucleotides agree with TRBD2. J gave up 8 bases and V 6 bases, and 5 bases lay outside the gene matches. In germline, CDR1 is MNHEY, CDR2 SMNVEV (reference sequence). The CDR3 has 13 amino acids.

As to this clone: Other DNA sequences in the same sample also yield this CDR3. The chain recombines TRBV5-1 with TRBJ2-3; D unresolved. V shed 2 bases and J shed 2 bases, with 9 bases lying between them. The CDR3 has 14 amino acids. Looked up from germline, CDR1 is SGHRS and CDR2 is YFSETQ. The CDR3 nucleotides read TGCGCCAGCAGCTTAGGAGATTCCACAGATACGCAGTATTTT. It yields the protein CASSLGDSTDTQYF.

CDR3 protein: CASSPETGGTSGELFF. The CDR3 bases are TGTGCCAGCTCACCAGAGACAGGGGGTACATCCGGGGAGCTGTTTTTT. J is TRBJ2-2 and V is TRBV18; 9 nucleotides agree with TRBD1. The J segment lost 6 bases and the V segment lost 2 bases, leaving 7 bases of the junction unmatched. The V gene's germline CDR1 is KGHSH and CDR2 LQKENI. The CDR3 consists of 16 residues.

This chain links TRBV23-1 with TRBJ1-2; 9 nucleotides match TRBD1. TRBV23-1 is an open reading frame whose function is uncertain. The V segment lost 7 bases and the J segment 4 bases; nucleotides outside the gene matches: 4. This CDR3 is 13 amino acids long. CDR3 DNA: TGCGCCAGCACCGGGACAGGGCCCTATGGCTACACCTTC. It yields the protein CASTGTGPYGYTF.

CDR3 coding DNA: TGTGCCAGCAGCTGGGACTTACCCCCCGGGGAGCTGTTTTTT. Translation gives CASSWDLPPGELFF. The V call is TRBV5-4, the J call TRBJ2-2, with D perhaps matching TRBD2 (6 bases). The germline V and J ends were trimmed by 3 bases and 6 bases, with 12 bases remaining between them. CDR3 size: 14 residues. Germline CDR1 reads SGHNT; CDR2 reads YYREEE (reference sequence).

The genes are TRBV11-3 and TRBJ1-5; 11 bases fit TRBD1. V gave up 5 bases and J gave up 4 bases; unmatched junction bases: 4. Germline CDR1 reads SGHNT; CDR2 reads YENEEA. CDR3 length equals 15 residues. CDR3 protein: CASSPGTGGNQPQHF. CDR3 DNA: TGTGCCAGCAGCCCAGGGACAGGGGGTAATCAGCCCCAGCATTTT. Combining the CDR3 with reference TRBV11-3 and TRBJ1-5 gives the whole variable domain EAGVVQSPRYKIIEKKQPVAFWCNPISGHNTLYWYLQNLGQGPELLIRYENEEAVDDSQLPKDRFSAERLKGVDSTLKIQPAELGDSAVYLCASSPGTGGNQPQHFGDGTRLSIL.

The rearrangement joins TRBV10-3 to TRBJ2-7, with D maybe TRBD1 (6 bases). Germline loops: CDR1 ENHRY, CDR2 SYGVKD. The CDR3 covers 15 residues. Trimming took 2 bases from V and 0 from J, leaving 11 bases between them. In DNA, the CDR3 is TGTGCCATCAGTGAGACAGGGCTACCCTCCTACGAGCAGTACTTC. Residues: CAISETGLPSYEQYF.

The V and J genes are TRBV19 and TRBJ2-4; 12 bases line up with TRBD2. The CDR3 sequence is 18 residues long. With 6 bases clipped from V and 0 bases from J, the junction kept 9 bases outside the gene matches. Germline V CDR1 and CDR2: LNHDA, SQIVND (reference sequence). In DNA, the CDR3 is TGTGCCAGTAGCCCGGGACTAGCGGGTCCCCTAGCCAAAAACATTCAGTACTTC. Encoded protein: CASSPGLAGPLAKNIQYF.

Concerning this clone itself: One end of the junction varies from germline; a read error may be responsible. The gene calls are TRBV6-6 and TRBJ2-4; TRBD2 is a possible D gene (5 bases). Germline V gives CDR1 MNHNY, CDR2 SVGAGI (reference sequence). The CDR3 consists of 13 residues. CDR3 sequence reads: CASRYLGSNIQYF. The DNA of the CDR3 is TGTGCCAGCAGGTACTTGGGGAGTAACATTCAGTACTTC.